Presented here are 23 T cell receptor beta chains from one specimen sequenced in a study of beta chain features in type 1 diabetes. Expressed TCRB transcripts were sequenced after all isolated RNA was converted to cDNA. The assay was immunoSEQ multiplex PCR, and TCRdb's table has in-frame clones only and misses some. The sample shows 130,000 to 150,000 clones, less than 9% of them seen only once. The sample consisted of central memory CD4+ T cells from blood. The receptors were gathered from a woman in her 30s in good health.

This clone was recorded a few times. This chain uses TRBV6-6 with TRBJ2-5, with D possibly being TRBD1 (6 bases). The germline V gene has CDR1 MNHNY and CDR2 SVGAGI (reference sequence). V gave up 5 bases and J gave up 5 bases, with 18 bases separating them. The CDR3 sequence is 15 residues long. This CDR3 reads CASSPRPGHMETQYF. In nucleotides, the CDR3 is TGTGCCAGCAGTCCGAGACCGGGACACATGGAGACCCAGTACTTC.

The chain combines TRBV4-2 with TRBJ1-3; 7 bases map to TRBD1. The CDR3 consists of 15 residues. V was pared by 3 bases and J by 0 bases, with 2 bases of the junction left unmatched. Germline CDR1 LGHNA, CDR2 YNFKEQ. The CDR3 DNA sequence: TGTGCCAGCAGCCAGGACAGGCTCTCTGGAAACACCATATATTTT. Translation: CASSQDRLSGNTIYF.

This clone has more than one count but fewer than ten. The chain uses TRBV2 and TRBJ2-4, with a possible D match to TRBD2 (7 bases). Trimming removed 8 bases from V and 5 bases from J, with 16 bases in between. The V gene's germline CDR1 is SNHLY and CDR2 FYNNEI. This CDR3 has 14 residues. The CDR3, as DNA: TGTGCCAGCCGGAGGGGAGGGGGGGAAAACATTCAGTACTTC. This gives the protein CASRRGGGENIQYF.

The CDR3 DNA is TGTGCCAGCAGCTTAGGGACAGGGGGTTACACCGGGGAGCTGTTTTTT. Translation: CASSLGTGGYTGELFF. The chain combines TRBV11-1 with TRBJ2-2, with TRBD1 matching over 10 bases. The CDR3 is 16 amino acids. V was pared by 1 base and J by 3 bases, with 2 bases of the junction left unmatched. In germline, CDR1 is SGHAT, CDR2 FQDESV (reference sequence).

This clone was seen at least ten times. The V call is TRBV28, the J call TRBJ2-7; a weak D match, TRBD1 (6 bases). The V end was cut by 5 bases, the J end by 5 bases, with 19 bases between. From germline, CDR1 is MDHEN and CDR2 SYDVKM. This CDR3 has 15 residues. CDR3 protein: CASSPLDSLSNEQYF. DNA for the CDR3: TGTGCCAGCAGTCCTTTGGACAGTCTTTCCAACGAGCAGTACTTC. Variable domain in full (rest from reference TRBV28 and TRBJ2-7): DVKVTQSSRYLVKRTGEKVFLECVQDMDHENMFWYRQDPGLGLRLIYFSYDVKMKEKGDIPEGYSVSREKKERFSLILESASTNQTSMYLCASSPLDSLSNEQYFGPGTRLTVT.

This clone appeared a few times. The CDR3 spells CASSPLRSDEQFF. CDR3 coding DNA: TGTGCCAGCTCACCACTAAGGAGCGATGAGCAGTTCTTC. The chain links TRBV18 to TRBJ2-1; D is uncertain. V lost 1 base and J lost 8, with 9 bases in between. Germline CDR1 is KGHSH and CDR2 is LQKENI. The CDR3 spans 13 residues.

The chain employs TRBV5-1 and TRBJ2-7, with 10 bases lining up with TRBD1. Germline V gene data show CDR1 as SGHRS and CDR2 as YFSETQ. This CDR3 is 15 amino acids long. The ends lost 0 bases at V and 3 bases at J; junction bases unmatched: 3. The CDR3 nucleotides read TGCGCCAGCAGCTTGGGGACAGGGGGGGTCTACGAGCAGTACTTC. Translation gives CASSLGTGGVYEQYF.

This clone has only one observation. Other DNA sequences from this sample encode an identical CDR3 as well. The chain links TRBV11-2 to TRBJ2-1, with a tentative D call TRBD2 (6 bases). V gave up 3 bases and J gave up 7 bases, with 10 bases separating them. Germline CDR1 and CDR2: SGHAT and FQNNGV. This CDR3 is 13 amino acids long. The CDR3 loop is CASSLEGRNEQFF. The CDR3 region has the DNA TGTGCCAGCAGCTTGGAGGGAAGAAATGAGCAGTTCTTC.

The chain couples TRBV5-5 to TRBJ1-1; D call uncertain. Germline V gene sequence: CDR1 SGHKS, CDR2 YYEKEE (reference sequence). V was pared by 5 bases and J by 5 bases, with 16 bases between. The CDR3 runs to 14 residues. The DNA of the CDR3 is TGTGCCAGCAGTACCCCTGGGCTCAGAACTGAAGCTTTCTTT. Translated: CASSTPGLRTEAFF. Based on the CDR3 plus reference TRBV5-5 and TRBJ1-1, the full variable domain is DAGVTQSPTHLIKTRGQQVTLRCSPISGHKSVSWYQQVLGQGPQFIFQYYEKEERGRGNFPDRFSARQFPNYSSELNVNALLLGDSALYLCASSTPGLRTEAFFGQGTRLTVV.

This rearrangement joins TRBV18 to TRBJ1-1; TRBD1 matches 8 bases. The CDR3 is made up of 16 amino acids. Germline CDR1 KGHSH, CDR2 LQKENI. Unmatched junction bases numbered 7, after V lost 3 bases and J lost 1 base. CDR3: CASSPSRGTGNTEAFF. In nucleotides, the CDR3 is TGTGCCAGCTCACCCAGCCGCGGGACAGGGAACACTGAAGCTTTCTTT.

This clone was seen at least ten times. The chain has TRBV29-1 and TRBJ2-2; 8 nucleotides line up with TRBD1. Germline V gives CDR1 SQVTM, CDR2 ANQGSEA. J gave up 5 bases and V 4 bases, and 9 bases lay outside the gene matches. This CDR3 spans 15 amino acids. CDR3 sequence reads: CSVVLQGAMTGELFF. CDR3 DNA: TGCAGCGTTGTCCTCCAGGGGGCTATGACCGGGGAGCTGTTTTTT.

This clone showed up just a few times. This chain links TRBV11-1 with TRBJ2-1; D might be TRBD1 (6 bases). Germline V lookup: CDR1 SGHAT, CDR2 FQDESV (reference sequence). With 1 base removed from V and 5 bases from J, the gap between germline ends came to 12 bases. The CDR3 is 15 amino acids. CDR3 DNA: TGTGCCAGCAGCTTAGGAACAGGGCCCCACAATGAGCAGTTCTTC. Amino acid sequence: CASSLGTGPHNEQFF.

This clone was counted a few times. This chain links TRBV4-1 with TRBJ2-5, with TRBD2 identical over 13 bases. CDR3 size: 18 residues. CDR1 and CDR2 (germline): MGHRA, YSYEKL. V was pared by 4 bases and J by 0 bases, with 8 bases of the junction left unmatched. CDR3 in DNA: TGCGCCAGCAGCCCGTTCGGACTAGCGGGAGTGGACCAAGAGACCCAGTACTTC. It codes for CASSPFGLAGVDQETQYF.

The sample holds a few counts of this clone. The chain employs TRBV4-2 and TRBJ2-5; 8 nucleotides match TRBD1. Per the germline V gene, CDR1 is LGHNA and CDR2 is YNFKEQ. Trimming at V came to 0 bases and at J to 5 bases, leaving 8 bases not matched to a gene. CDR3 length: 16 amino acids. Here the CDR3 reads CASSQEAGQGYETQYF. The CDR3 nucleotides are TGTGCCAGCAGCCAAGAAGCTGGACAGGGTTATGAGACCCAGTACTTC.

This clone was seen repeatedly, ten times or more. This chain connects TRBV30 to TRBJ2-7; 8 positions agree with TRBD1. The CDR3 consists of 12 residues. After removal of 4 bases from V and 4 bases from J, the junction contained 3 bases not matched to a gene. In germline, CDR1 is GTSNPN, CDR2 SVGIG (reference sequence). CDR3 amino acids: CAWKTGVYEQYF. Here the CDR3 DNA reads TGTGCCTGGAAGACAGGGGTTTACGAGCAGTACTTC.

V gene TRBV4-1 combines with J gene TRBJ2-2; 9 bases are shared with TRBD1. J gave up 5 bases and V 0 bases, and 10 bases lay outside the gene matches. Germline V CDR1 and CDR2: MGHRA, YSYEKL. This CDR3 region has 18 residues. CDR3: CASSQEPPDRGRTGELFF. The DNA of the CDR3 is TGCGCCAGCAGCCAAGAGCCGCCGGACAGGGGTAGGACCGGGGAGCTGTTTTTT.

V gene TRBV7-6 combines with J gene TRBJ2-7; the D is unclear. Germline lookup yields CDR1 SGHVS and CDR2 FNYEAQ. This CDR3 is built from 10 residues. V gave up 2 bases and J gave up 12 bases, with 8 bases separating them. DNA of the CDR3: TGTGCCAGCAGCTTACAGGCCCTGTACTTC. Translating it yields CASSLQALYF.

This clone has just a few counts. The rearrangement joins TRBV30 to TRBJ1-1; no clear D. V gave up 0 bases and J gave up 5 bases, with 13 bases separating them. There are 14 residues in the CDR3. The germline V gene encodes CDR1 GTSNPN and CDR2 SVGIG (reference sequence). CDR3 in amino acids: CAWSVPTVRTEAFF. CDR3 DNA: TGTGCCTGGAGTGTACCCACAGTGCGTACTGAAGCTTTCTTT.

This clone was picked up a small number of times. The chain has TRBV9 and TRBJ2-2; perhaps TRBD1 as D (6 bases). Germline values: CDR1 SGDLS, CDR2 YYNGEE. The CDR3 is 16 residues long. V lost 2 bases and J lost 5, with 16 bases in between. This CDR3 reads CASSVTGTVRTGELFF. In DNA form, the CDR3 reads TGTGCCAGCAGCGTCACAGGGACCGTGCGGACCGGGGAGCTGTTTTTT.

This chain connects TRBV5-1 to TRBJ2-1; 12 nucleotides line up with TRBD2. Germline V lookup: CDR1 SGHRS, CDR2 YFSETQ. With V trimmed by 4 bases and J by 9 bases, 8 bases remained unmatched. This CDR3 region has 15 residues. CDR3 bases: TGCGCCAGCAGCCCGAGGACTAGCGGGATTTTTGAGCAGTTCTTC. Its protein product is CASSPRTSGIFEQFF. Combining the CDR3 with reference TRBV5-1 and TRBJ2-1 gives the whole variable domain KAGVTQTPRYLIKTRGQQVTLSCSPISGHRSVSWYQQTPGQGLQFLFEYFSETQRNKGNFPGRFSGRQFSNSRSEMNVSTLELGDSALYLCASSPRTSGIFEQFFGPGTRLTVL.

This sequence joins TRBV29-1 and TRBJ2-1, with D unresolved. The germline V gene encodes CDR1 SQVTM and CDR2 ANQGSEA. Trimming left V 0 bases short and J 7 bases short, with 7 bases between. This CDR3 comprises 12 residues. The CDR3 spells CSVEDRANEQFF. DNA of the CDR3: TGCAGCGTTGAAGATCGTGCGAATGAGCAGTTCTTC.

The genes are TRBV4-3 and TRBJ2-3; D is unclear. The CDR3 runs to 15 residues. Trimming pared 1 base from V and 3 bases from J, leaving 11 bases between. Looked up from germline, CDR1 is LGHNA and CDR2 is YSLEER. CDR3 nucleotides: TGCGCCAGCAGCCAAGGAGCCGGTATGACAGATACGCAGTATTTT. Translating gives CASSQGAGMTDTQYF.

The chain joins TRBV28 to TRBJ2-7; D is perhaps TRBD2 (6 bases). Trimming took 2 bases from V and 4 from J, leaving 15 bases between them. CDR3 length: 15 residues. The germline V gene has CDR1 MDHEN and CDR2 SYDVKM. The CDR3 is CASSLPLGGRYEQYF. CDR3 DNA: TGTGCCAGCAGTTTACCTCTTGGGGGGAGATACGAGCAGTACTTC.